This T cell receptor (beta chain) was recorded in a study of blood T cell repertoires in COVID-19. At the level of the study: The United States, Italy and Spain supplied acute and convalescent COVID-19 samples.

Trimming pared 5 bases from V and 2 bases from J, leaving 11 bases between. The CDR3 runs to 14 residues. CDR1 is KGHSH, CDR2 LQKENI, per germline. As handled by the study authors: Amplification of reference gene primers was used by the study to estimate nucleated cell counts. The repertoire was sequenced with immunoSEQ multiplex PCR; TCRdb's copy has only in-frame clones and lacks some. That table gives V, J and clone size, and the DNA gave D and trimming. The sample has tens of thousands of clones; 88% are singletons. The receptor was isolated from a man in his fifties or sixties with active COVID-19. The sequenced sample consisted of peripheral blood. The chain couples TRBV18 to TRBJ2-3; tentatively, D is TRBD1 (6 bases). This CDR3 is CASSGQTSTDTQYF. DNA for the CDR3: TGTGCCAGCTCAGGACAGACTTCCACAGATACGCAGTATTTT.